This T cell receptor (beta chain) was sequenced during a study of blood T cell repertoires in COVID-19. The wider study: Sites across the United States, Italy and Spain contributed samples from acute and convalescent COVID-19. PBMCs, B-cell-depleted T cells, or T cells provided the cDNA or gDNA that made up the material.

Authors' methods: Reference gene primers were amplified, and this amplification served to estimate nucleated cell counts. Some clones are missing from TCRdb's copy, which holds only in-frame ones; the method was immunoSEQ multiplex PCR. The DNA was the basis for D and trimming; V, J and clone size are from that table. The sample includes about 220,000 clones, 65% to 90% of them seen just once. Germline V CDR1 and CDR2: SGHDT, YYEEEE. V shed 7 bases and J shed 1 base, with 20 bases lying between them. This CDR3 has 16 residues. Patients at the Seattle site were enrolled during active infection and followed longitudinally.

What was sequenced was peripheral blood. The chain has TRBV5-6 and TRBJ1-2; possibly TRBD1 for D (5 bases). This receptor was identified in a woman in her 70s with COVID-19, enrolled during active disease. The CDR3 reads CASGIQGLGFNYGYTF. CDR3 coding DNA: TGTGCCAGCGGGATCCAGGGTCTTGGGTTTAACTATGGCTACACCTTC.